This T cell receptor beta chain was sequenced in a study of cytomegalovirus exposure and HLA in healthy donors. Points from the study as a whole: It emerged from a later analysis that several of the most significant clusters appeared to be linked to common viral pathogens. Earlier analysis yielded a pattern in which most TCR beta V segments were productive about 87% or about 30% of the time. Researchers reported that a few CMV-associated chains were confirmed in vitro as CMV antigen-specific.

Turning to this clone: The antigen is not known.

A multiplex PCR was run with 60 Vbeta primers and 13 Jbeta primers. The protocol was immunoSEQ multiplex PCR, while the TCRdb copy is restricted to in-frame clones and leaves out a portion. Here the sample spans 150,000 to 200,000 clones, about 81% being singletons. Germline assignment: CDR1 LNHDA and CDR2 SQIVND (reference sequence). This CDR3 is 15 amino acids long. Trimming cost V 3 bases and J 6 bases; bases outside gene matches: 6. Likely unrecorded immune exposures existed in these nominally healthy donors. This chain links TRBV19 with TRBJ1-5; 9 nucleotides align to TRBD1. Sequenced input: PBMCs. This TCR was sampled from a young woman in good health and CMV-seropositive. This CDR3 is CASSITGGAGQPQHF. In DNA, the CDR3 is TGTGCCAGTAGTATCACAGGGGGCGCCGGTCAGCCCCAGCATTTT.